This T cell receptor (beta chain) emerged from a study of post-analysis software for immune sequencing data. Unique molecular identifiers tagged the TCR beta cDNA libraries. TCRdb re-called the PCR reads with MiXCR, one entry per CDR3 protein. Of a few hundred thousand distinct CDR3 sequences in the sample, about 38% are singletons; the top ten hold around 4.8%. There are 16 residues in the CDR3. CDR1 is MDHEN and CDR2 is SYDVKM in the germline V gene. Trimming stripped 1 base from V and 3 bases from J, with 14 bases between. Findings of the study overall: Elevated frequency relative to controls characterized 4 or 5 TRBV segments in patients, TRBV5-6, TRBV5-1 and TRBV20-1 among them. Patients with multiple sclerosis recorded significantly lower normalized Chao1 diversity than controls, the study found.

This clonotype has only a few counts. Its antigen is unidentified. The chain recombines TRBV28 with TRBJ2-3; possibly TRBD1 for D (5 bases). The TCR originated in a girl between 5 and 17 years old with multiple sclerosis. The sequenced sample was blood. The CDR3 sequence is CASSLFRGKITDTQYF. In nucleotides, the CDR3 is TGTGCCAGCAGTTTATTTAGGGGAAAGATAACAGATACGCAGTATTTT.